The 23 T cell receptor beta chains given below trace back to one sample, sequenced in a study of cytomegalovirus exposure and HLA in healthy donors. PCR used 60 Vbeta primers and 13 Jbeta primers. Measured with immunoSEQ multiplex PCR; TCRdb has only the in-frame clones, and not every one. The top ten clones hold 3.4% of a sample with 90,000 or so clones, roughly 82% of them seen once. The sample consisted of PBMCs. The origin of the receptors is a man aged 25-45 years in good health and CMV-seropositive.

The chain recombines TRBV16 with TRBJ2-4; 7 bases are shared with TRBD1. CDR1 and CDR2 from the germline V gene are KGHSY and FQNENV. V shed 3 bases and J 0 bases; nucleotides not matched to a gene: 11. This CDR3 has 18 residues. For the CDR3, the DNA is TGTGCCAGCAGCCATATCTTGACAGGGCCTAAAGCCAAAAACATTCAGTACTTC. This translates into CASSHILTGPKAKNIQYF.

This clone was observed a handful of times. The V and J genes are TRBV6-5 and TRBJ1-1; D remains unclear. Per germline, CDR1 MNHEY and CDR2 SVGAGI. The germline V and J ends were trimmed by 3 bases and 1 base, with 9 bases remaining between them. The CDR3 is 14 amino acids. CDR3 in DNA: TGTGCCAGCAGTTATAGTCGAGAGAACACTGAAGCTTTCTTT. Amino acids: CASSYSRENTEAFF.

The J gene is TRBJ2-5, the V gene TRBV5-6; 7 bases align to TRBD2. The tail of the sequence fits TRBJ2-7 better, so the J call may be wrong. Germline V gene data show CDR1 as SGHDT and CDR2 as YYEEEE. This CDR3 is built from 15 residues. This CDR3 is CASSRESSGRDEQYF. DNA of the CDR3: TGTGCCAGCAGCCGAGAGTCTAGCGGACGGGACGAGCAGTACTTC.

This clone was seen only once. The chain couples TRBV28 to TRBJ2-4, with TRBD2 matching over 13 bases. There are 16 residues in the CDR3. J lost 8 bases, V lost 5 bases, and 9 bases had no gene match. From germline, CDR1 is MDHEN and CDR2 SYDVKM. The CDR3 coding sequence is TGTGCCAGCAGTCCTACTAGCGGGAGGGCCGTGGACATTCAGTACTTC. Translation gives CASSPTSGRAVDIQYF. The full variable domain, with the rest looked up from reference TRBV28 and TRBJ2-4, is DVKVTQSSRYLVKRTGEKVFLECVQDMDHENMFWYRQDPGLGLRLIYFSYDVKMKEKGDIPEGYSVSREKKERFSLILESASTNQTSMYLCASSPTSGRAVDIQYFGAGTRLSVL.

This clone was detected only a few times. The J gene is TRBJ1-4, the V gene TRBV10-3; the match to TRBD1 covers 8 bases. V shed 2 bases and J 7 bases; nucleotides not matched to a gene: 3. This CDR3 is built from 14 residues. From germline, CDR1 is ENHRY and CDR2 SYGVKD. CDR3 sequence: CAISEQGAGEKLFF. In DNA, the CDR3 is TGTGCCATCAGTGAGCAGGGGGCGGGTGAAAAACTGTTTTTT.

This sequence joins TRBV5-4 and TRBJ1-4, with TRBD1 matching 10 bases. Germline V gene lookup returns CDR1 SGHNT and CDR2 YYREEE (reference sequence). Trimming took 4 bases from V and 11 from J; bases not matched to a gene: 14. The CDR3 loop spans 16 amino acids. CDR3 sequence: CASSRQPGTGESKLFF. In DNA form, the CDR3 reads TGTGCCAGCAGCAGACAACCCGGGACAGGGGAATCGAAACTGTTTTTT. The entire variable domain, with the rest obtained from reference TRBV5-4 and TRBJ1-4, is as follows: ETGVTQSPTHLIKTRGQQVTLRCSSQSGHNTVSWYQQALGQGPQFIFQYYREEENGRGNFPPRFSGLQFPNYSSELNVNALELDDSALYLCASSRQPGTGESKLFFGSGTQLSVL.

V and J are TRBV11-3 and TRBJ2-3, with TRBD2 matching 9 bases. V was clipped by 1 base and J by 4 bases; unmatched bases: 6. The CDR3 contains 16 residues. Germline loops: CDR1 SGHNT, CDR2 YENEEA. CDR3 sequence (DNA): TGTGCCAGCAGCTTAGTACTAGCGGGTACCCCAGATACGCAGTATTTT. It codes for CASSLVLAGTPDTQYF.

The rearrangement joins TRBV15 to TRBJ2-5, with D possibly being TRBD1 (6 bases). The J call could be wrong; TRBJ2-7 is a better fit for the DNA end. Germline CDR1 LNHNV, CDR2 YYDKDF (reference sequence). This CDR3 comprises 15 residues. Here the CDR3 DNA reads TGTGCCACCAGCAGAGAGACAGGTTGGGCCTACGAGCAGTACTTC. It specifies CATSRETGWAYEQYF.

This clone was counted once. The V call is TRBV27, the J call TRBJ2-5; D is perhaps TRBD2 (6 bases). TRBJ2-7 matches the DNA end more closely, so the J call is doubtful. This CDR3 has 18 residues. Germline lookup yields CDR1 MNHEY and CDR2 SMNVEV (reference sequence). CDR3 in amino acids: CASSLKGIGGKDLYEQYF. The CDR3 nucleotides read TGTGCCAGCAGTTTAAAGGGTATCGGGGGAAAGGACCTCTACGAGCAGTACTTC.

The genes are TRBV28 and TRBJ1-6; weak D call: TRBD1 (6 bases). Trimming left V 3 bases short and J 14 bases short, with 20 bases between. The germline gives CDR1 MDHEN, CDR2 SYDVKM. The CDR3 length is 15 residues. The CDR3 DNA reads as TGTGCCAGCAGTTTCCCCTCCCCAGGGGTCCTAACCCTCCACTTT. Translation gives CASSFPSPGVLTLHF. The whole variable domain, filled in from reference TRBV28 and TRBJ1-6, reads DVKVTQSSRYLVKRTGEKVFLECVQDMDHENMFWYRQDPGLGLRLIYFSYDVKMKEKGDIPEGYSVSREKKERFSLILESASTNQTSMYLCASSFPSPGVLTLHFGNGTRLTVT.

This chain uses TRBV2 with TRBJ1-1; D not resolved. The germline gives CDR1 SNHLY, CDR2 FYNNEI. With 8 bases removed from V and 5 bases from J, the gap between germline ends came to 9 bases. The CDR3 loop spans 11 amino acids. CDR3 coding DNA: TGTGCCAGCTCTAGACTGACTGAAGCTTTCTTT. It translates to CASSRLTEAFF.

The J gene is TRBJ2-5, the V gene TRBV7-2; possible D gene TRBD1, 5 bases. The DNA end is a closer match to TRBJ2-7, so the J assignment may be wrong. There are 15 residues in the CDR3. Germline loops: CDR1 SGHTA, CDR2 FQGNSA. The DNA for the CDR3 is TGTGCCAGCAGCGCCAACCGCAGGGTGAACCACGAGCAGTACTTC. Protein product: CASSANRRVNHEQYF.

This clone was counted between two and nine times. This chain links TRBV6-4 with TRBJ2-3, with 10 bases lining up with TRBD2. This CDR3 region has 15 residues. Germline V gene data show CDR1 as MRHNA and CDR2 as SNTAGT. V lost 5 bases and J lost 2; bases outside the gene matches: 4. This CDR3 is CASSRLAGSTDTQYF. CDR3 DNA: TGTGCCAGCAGTAGACTAGCGGGTTCCACAGATACGCAGTATTTT.

The J gene is TRBJ2-3, the V gene TRBV27; D is undetermined. Trimming pared 5 bases from V and 5 bases from J, leaving 8 bases between. Germline V lookup: CDR1 MNHEY, CDR2 SMNVEV (reference sequence). The CDR3 loop spans 12 amino acids. This CDR3 is CASSPELDTQYF. The CDR3 DNA sequence: TGTGCCAGCAGTCCCGAGCTAGATACGCAGTATTTT.

The chain uses TRBV4-3 and TRBJ2-7; the match to TRBD2 covers 8 bases. J was trimmed by 0 bases and V by 4 bases; bases with no gene match: 2. CDR1 and CDR2 from the germline V gene are LGHNA and YSLEER. The length of the CDR3 is 14 residues. The CDR3 DNA sequence: TGCGCCAGCAGCCCAAGCGGGAGCTCCTACGAGCAGTACTTC. Its translation is CASSPSGSSYEQYF.

The rearrangement joins TRBV18 to TRBJ1-5; 7 bases are shared with TRBD1. Losses at the gene ends were 6 bases for V and 3 bases for J; bases not matched to a gene: 2. Germline V gene lookup returns CDR1 KGHSH and CDR2 LQKENI. This CDR3 contains 13 residues. The CDR3 is CASSGTDNQPQHF. As DNA, the CDR3 is TGTGCCAGCTCGGGGACAGACAATCAGCCCCAGCATTTT.

This clone was seen a handful of times. The chain uses TRBV7-7 and TRBJ1-1, with TRBD1 matching 7 bases. Per germline, CDR1 SSHAT and CDR2 FNYEAQ (reference sequence). The CDR3 runs 13 residues. Trimming took 6 bases from V and 2 from J; bases not matched to a gene: 3. The CDR3 reads CASSEGGNTEAFF. For the CDR3, the DNA is TGTGCCAGCAGTGAAGGGGGCAACACTGAAGCTTTCTTT. The full variable domain, in which reference TRBV7-7 and TRBJ1-1 provide the parts outside the CDR3, is GAGVSQSPRYKVTKRGQDVTLRCDPISSHATLYWYQQALGQGPEFLTYFNYEAQPDKSGLPSDRFSAERPEGSISTLTIQRTEQRDSAMYRCASSEGGNTEAFFGQGTRLTVV.

This clone is a singleton in its sample. The chain joins TRBV2 to TRBJ2-2, with D maybe TRBD1 (6 bases). Per the germline V gene, CDR1 is SNHLY and CDR2 is FYNNEI. Trimming took off 8 bases at V and 6 bases at J, with 10 bases between the two ends. CDR3 length: 12 amino acids. This CDR3 reads CASGQGPGELFF. In DNA, the CDR3 is TGTGCCAGCGGGCAGGGGCCCGGGGAGCTGTTTTTT.

The rearrangement links TRBV7-2 to TRBJ2-7; D is possibly TRBD2 (6 bases). This CDR3 comprises 14 residues. V was shortened by 5 bases and J by 0 bases, with 11 bases between the two germline ends. CDR1 is SGHTA and CDR2 is FQGNSA in the germline V gene. In DNA form, the CDR3 reads TGTGCCAGCAGCCTACTAGCCTCCTCCTACGAGCAGTACTTC. It is translated as CASSLLASSYEQYF.

The chain recombines TRBV11-2 with TRBJ1-1; TRBD1 might be the D (5 bases). CDR1 and CDR2 (germline): SGHAT, FQNNGV. The CDR3 totals 14 residues. Trimming removed 1 base at V and 0 bases at J, with 6 bases between. CDR3 DNA sequence: TGTGCCAGCAGCTTAGGGGGCTTGAACACTGAAGCTTTCTTT. Translation: CASSLGGLNTEAFF. The entire variable domain, with the rest obtained from reference TRBV11-2 and TRBJ1-1, is as follows: EAGVAQSPRYKIIEKRQSVAFWCNPISGHATLYWYQQILGQGPKLLIQFQNNGVVDDSQLPKDRFSAERLKGVDSTLKIQPAKLEDSAVYLCASSLGGLNTEAFFGQGTRLTVV.

This clone appeared once. The V call is TRBV7-2, the J call TRBJ2-1; 10 bases map to TRBD1. The CDR3 runs to 14 residues. Germline lookup yields CDR1 SGHTA and CDR2 FQGNSA. V was pared by 5 bases and J by 7 bases, with 5 bases of the junction left unmatched. The CDR3 loop reads CASSPDRGRNEQFF. The CDR3, as DNA: TGTGCCAGCAGCCCGGACAGGGGGAGGAATGAGCAGTTCTTC.

V gene TRBV18 combines with J gene TRBJ2-7, with 10 bases lining up with TRBD2. The germline gives CDR1 KGHSH, CDR2 LQKENI. The CDR3 spans 15 residues. J lost 3 bases, V lost 3 bases, and 5 bases had no gene match. The CDR3 DNA follows: TGTGCCAGCTCACCCTCACGGACTAGCGGCTACGAGCAGTACTTC. Residues: CASSPSRTSGYEQYF.

This chain uses TRBV11-3 with TRBJ2-1; 11 positions agree with TRBD2. Germline CDR1 and CDR2: SGHNT and YENEEA. V shed 5 bases and J 0 bases; nucleotides not matched to a gene: 3. The CDR3 extends over 16 amino acids. The CDR3 nucleotides read TGTGCCAGCAGCGCTACTAGCGGGAGCTCCTACAATGAGCAGTTCTTC. Its protein product is CASSATSGSSYNEQFF.